One sample yielded the 4 T cell receptor beta chains listed below, sequenced in a study of technical replicates of blood from a handful of donors (dated by TCRdb to about 2017). The receptor library was made with the immunoSEQ multiplex PCR assay. The table was pulled from immuneACCESS by TCRdb, which kept in-frame rearrangements only. Such tables lose some clones; where checked, under half of the loss comes from unresolved V genes, and the rest has no known cause. The sample yields approximately 79,000 clones; more than 85% were counted once. The top ten constitute around 0.4% of the sample. The specimen was T cells isolated from PBMCs. The receptor set was obtained from a human donor in good health.

The V call is TRBV19, the J call TRBJ2-6, with D perhaps matching TRBD2 (7 bases). The CDR3 length is 17 residues. Germline CDR1 and CDR2: LNHDA and SQIVND (reference sequence). V lost 7 bases and J 4 bases, leaving 20 bases between the germline ends. This CDR3 reads CASTPPGGLRGANVLTF. In DNA, the CDR3 is TGTGCCAGTACTCCCCCCGGGGGGCTACGAGGGGCCAACGTCCTGACTTTC.

The chain is built from TRBV11-2 and TRBJ2-1, with 8 bases lining up with TRBD2. The CDR3 consists of 15 residues. Germline CDR1 SGHAT, CDR2 FQNNGV. V shed 1 base and J 7 bases; nucleotides not matched to a gene: 6. The CDR3 loop reads CASSLAGTRLNEQFF. The DNA for the CDR3 is TGTGCCAGCAGCTTAGCTGGGACTAGGCTTAATGAGCAGTTCTTC.

The rearrangement uses TRBV7-2 and TRBJ2-5, with 7 bases fitting TRBD2. The CDR3 consists of 15 residues. The V gene's germline CDR1 is SGHTA and CDR2 FQGNSA. Trimming took 6 bases from V and 4 from J; bases not matched to a gene: 11. As DNA, the CDR3 is TGTGCCAGCAGTTTGGTCTCGGGGGGTGGAGAGACCCAGTACTTC. Its translation is CASSLVSGGGETQYF.

The chain links TRBV29-1 to TRBJ1-1, with 7 bases lining up with TRBD1. The CDR3 loop spans 10 amino acids. V shed 6 bases, J shed 8 bases, and the junction held 3 bases outside the gene matches. The germline V gene encodes CDR1 SQVTM and CDR2 ANQGSEA. The CDR3 loop reads CSVQTGEAFF. The CDR3 DNA is TGCAGCGTCCAGACAGGGGAAGCTTTCTTT.